This T cell receptor beta chain comes out of a study of chemoradiotherapy in HPV16-positive cancers. General study points: Candidate HPV-specific clones and E7-related TCR motifs grew in tumor during treatment.

The junction had 1 base not matched to a gene; V was cut back by 0 bases and J by 0 bases. The CDR3 is 15 residues long. Germline CDR1 is GTSNPN and CDR2 is SVGIG (reference sequence). Sequencing used immunoSEQ multiplex PCR; TCRdb keeps in-frame clones, though not all of them. In the table there are some 15,000 clones, around 88% of which are singletons. This clone has just one count. The antigen remains unidentified. Sequences were derived from blood, sampled from a patient who underwent chemoradiotherapy. The chain combines TRBV30 with TRBJ1-3; 8 bases match TRBD1. The source of this sequence is a human donor with HPV-associated anogenital cancer. In DNA, the CDR3 is TGTGCCTGGAGTGTGGGACAGGACTCTGGAAACACCATATATTTT. Translated, it gives CAWSVGQDSGNTIYF.